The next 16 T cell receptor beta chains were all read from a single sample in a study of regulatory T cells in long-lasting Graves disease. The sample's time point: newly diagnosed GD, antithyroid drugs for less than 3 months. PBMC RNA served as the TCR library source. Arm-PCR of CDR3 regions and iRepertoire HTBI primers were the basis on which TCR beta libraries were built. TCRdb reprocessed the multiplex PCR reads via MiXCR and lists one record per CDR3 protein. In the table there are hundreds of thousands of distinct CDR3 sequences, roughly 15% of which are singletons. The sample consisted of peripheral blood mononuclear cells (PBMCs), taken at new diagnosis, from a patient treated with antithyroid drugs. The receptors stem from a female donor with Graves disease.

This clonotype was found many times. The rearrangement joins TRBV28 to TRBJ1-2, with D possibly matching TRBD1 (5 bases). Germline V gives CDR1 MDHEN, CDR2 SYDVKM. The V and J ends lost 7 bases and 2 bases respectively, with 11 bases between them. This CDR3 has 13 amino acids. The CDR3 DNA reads TGTGCCAGCACCCGGGACTCCAACTATGGCTACACCTTC. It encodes CASTRDSNYGYTF.

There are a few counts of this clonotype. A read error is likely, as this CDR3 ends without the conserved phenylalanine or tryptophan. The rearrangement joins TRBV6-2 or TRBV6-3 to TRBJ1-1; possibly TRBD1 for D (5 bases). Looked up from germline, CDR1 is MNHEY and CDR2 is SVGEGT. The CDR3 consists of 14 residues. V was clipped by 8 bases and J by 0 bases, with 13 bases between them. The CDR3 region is CASRSTVMNTEAFL. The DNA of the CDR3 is TGTGCCAGCCGGTCGACAGTTATGAACACTGAAGCTTTCTTG.

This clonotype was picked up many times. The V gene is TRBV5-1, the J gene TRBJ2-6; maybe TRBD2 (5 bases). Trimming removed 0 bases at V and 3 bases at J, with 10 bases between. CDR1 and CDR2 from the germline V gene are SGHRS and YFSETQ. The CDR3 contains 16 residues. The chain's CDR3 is CASSLAAGFGANVLTF. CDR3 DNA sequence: TGCGCCAGCAGCTTGGCGGCGGGCTTTGGGGCCAACGTCCTGACTTTC.

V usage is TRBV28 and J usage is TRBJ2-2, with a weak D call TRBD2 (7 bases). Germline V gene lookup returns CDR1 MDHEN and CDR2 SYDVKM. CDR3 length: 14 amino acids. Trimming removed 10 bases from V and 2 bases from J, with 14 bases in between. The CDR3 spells CATQRGGNTGELFF. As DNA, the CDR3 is TGTGCCACCCAAAGGGGGGGAAACACCGGGGAGCTGTTTTTT. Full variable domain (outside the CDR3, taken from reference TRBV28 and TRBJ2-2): DVKVTQSSRYLVKRTGEKVFLECVQDMDHENMFWYRQDPGLGLRLIYFSYDVKMKEKGDIPEGYSVSREKKERFSLILESASTNQTSMYLCATQRGGNTGELFFGEGSRLTVL.

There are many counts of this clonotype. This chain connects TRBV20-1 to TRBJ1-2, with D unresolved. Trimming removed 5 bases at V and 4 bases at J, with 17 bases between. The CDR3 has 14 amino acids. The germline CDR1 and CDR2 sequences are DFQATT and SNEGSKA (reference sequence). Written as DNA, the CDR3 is TGCAGTGCTCCACAGACCTTCTACGGCTATGGCTACACCTTC. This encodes CSAPQTFYGYGYTF.

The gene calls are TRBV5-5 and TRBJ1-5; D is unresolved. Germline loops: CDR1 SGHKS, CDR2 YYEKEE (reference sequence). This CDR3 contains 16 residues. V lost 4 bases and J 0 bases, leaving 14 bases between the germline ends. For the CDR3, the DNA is TGTGCCAGCAGCCGTAAAGGCAGGTATAGCAATCAGCCCCAGCATTTT. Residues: CASSRKGRYSNQPQHF.

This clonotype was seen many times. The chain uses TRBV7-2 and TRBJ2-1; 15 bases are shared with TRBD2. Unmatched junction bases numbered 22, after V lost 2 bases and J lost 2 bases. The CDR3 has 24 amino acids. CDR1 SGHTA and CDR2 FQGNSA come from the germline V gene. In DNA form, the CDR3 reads TGTGCCAGCAGCTTAAGGGTGGACAGAGGAACCGGGACTAGCGGGAGGTACCCCTACAATGAGCAGTTCTTC. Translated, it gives CASSLRVDRGTGTSGRYPYNEQFF.

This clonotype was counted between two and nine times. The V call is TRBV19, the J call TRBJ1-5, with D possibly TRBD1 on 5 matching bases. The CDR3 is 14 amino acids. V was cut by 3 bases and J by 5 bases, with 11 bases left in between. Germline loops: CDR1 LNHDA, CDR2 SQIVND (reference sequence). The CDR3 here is CASSMGETYQPQHF. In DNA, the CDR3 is TGTGCCAGTAGTATGGGGGAAACTTATCAGCCCCAGCATTTT.

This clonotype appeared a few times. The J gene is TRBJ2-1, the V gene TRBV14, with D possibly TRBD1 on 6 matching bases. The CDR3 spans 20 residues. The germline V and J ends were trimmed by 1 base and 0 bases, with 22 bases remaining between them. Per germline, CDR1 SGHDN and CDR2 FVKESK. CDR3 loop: CASSQVGGQKHTSSYNEQFF. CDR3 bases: TGTGCCAGCAGCCAAGTGGGCGGACAGAAGCATACGTCCTCCTACAATGAGCAGTTCTTC.

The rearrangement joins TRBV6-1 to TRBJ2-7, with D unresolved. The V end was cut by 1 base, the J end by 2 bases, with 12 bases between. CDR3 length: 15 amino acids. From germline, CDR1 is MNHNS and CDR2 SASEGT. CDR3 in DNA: TGTGCCAGCAGTGAAGGCTCGCCCTCAACCTACGAGCAGTACTTC. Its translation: CASSEGSPSTYEQYF.

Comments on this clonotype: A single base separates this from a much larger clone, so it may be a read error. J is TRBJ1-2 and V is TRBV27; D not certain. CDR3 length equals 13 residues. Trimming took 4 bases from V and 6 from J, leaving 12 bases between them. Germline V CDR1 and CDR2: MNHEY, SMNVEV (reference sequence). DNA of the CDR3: TGTGCCAGCAGTTCATCGGGCGGGAATGGCTACACCTTC. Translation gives CASSSSGGNGYTF.

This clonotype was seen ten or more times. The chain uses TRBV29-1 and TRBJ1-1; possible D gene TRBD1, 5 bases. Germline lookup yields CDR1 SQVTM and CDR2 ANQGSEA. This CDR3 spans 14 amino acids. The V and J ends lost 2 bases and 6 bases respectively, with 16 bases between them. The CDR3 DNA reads TGCAGCGTTGAAAAGAGTGGGGGGACGGCTGAAGCTTTCTTT. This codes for CSVEKSGGTAEAFF.

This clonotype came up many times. The DNA of the CDR3 is TGTGCCAGCAGCCAAGATGGGCCGGGACAGGGAAGGGGCGAGCAGTACTTC. It codes for CASSQDGPGQGRGEQYF. The chain has TRBV14 and TRBJ2-7; 9 bases are a match to TRBD1. V gave up 0 bases and J gave up 6 bases; unmatched junction bases: 12. Germline CDR1 SGHDN, CDR2 FVKESK. This CDR3 has 17 amino acids.

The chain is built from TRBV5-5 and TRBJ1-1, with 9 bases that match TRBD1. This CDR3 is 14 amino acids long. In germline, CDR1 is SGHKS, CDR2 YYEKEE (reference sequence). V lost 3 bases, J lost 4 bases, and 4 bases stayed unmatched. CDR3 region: CASSSPTGGTEAFF. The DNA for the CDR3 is TGTGCCAGCAGCTCCCCGACAGGGGGCACTGAAGCTTTCTTT.

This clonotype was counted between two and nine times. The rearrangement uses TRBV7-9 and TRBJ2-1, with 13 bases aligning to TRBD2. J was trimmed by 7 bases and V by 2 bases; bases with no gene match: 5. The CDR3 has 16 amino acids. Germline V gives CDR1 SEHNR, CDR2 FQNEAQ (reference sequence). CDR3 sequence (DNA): TGTGCCAGCAGCTTAACTAGCGGGAGGGGAAGAAATGAGCAGTTCTTC. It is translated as CASSLTSGRGRNEQFF.

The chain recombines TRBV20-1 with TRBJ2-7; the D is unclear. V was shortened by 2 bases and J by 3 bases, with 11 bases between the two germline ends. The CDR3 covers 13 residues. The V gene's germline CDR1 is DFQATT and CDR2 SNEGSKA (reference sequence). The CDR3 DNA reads TGCAGTGCTAGACGTCAGAATTTCTACGAGCAGTACTTC. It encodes CSARRQNFYEQYF.